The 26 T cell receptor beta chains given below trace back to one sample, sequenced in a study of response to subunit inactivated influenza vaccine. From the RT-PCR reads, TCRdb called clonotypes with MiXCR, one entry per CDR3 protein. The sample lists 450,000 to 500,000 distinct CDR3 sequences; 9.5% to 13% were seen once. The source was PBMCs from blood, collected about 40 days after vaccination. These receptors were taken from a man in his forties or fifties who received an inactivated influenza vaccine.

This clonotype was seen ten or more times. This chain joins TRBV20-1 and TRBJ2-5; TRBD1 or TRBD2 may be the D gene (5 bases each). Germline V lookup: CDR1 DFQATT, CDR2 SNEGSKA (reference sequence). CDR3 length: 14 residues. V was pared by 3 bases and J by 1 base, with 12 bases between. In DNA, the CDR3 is TGCAGTGCTAGCGTCCGGGGCTTCCAAGAGACCCAGTACTTC. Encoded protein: CSASVRGFQETQYF.

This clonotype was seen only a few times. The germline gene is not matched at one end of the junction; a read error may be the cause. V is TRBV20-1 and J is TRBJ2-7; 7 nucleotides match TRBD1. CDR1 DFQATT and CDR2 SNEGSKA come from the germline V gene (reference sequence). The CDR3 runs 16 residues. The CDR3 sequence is CCARVTGTALPYEQYF. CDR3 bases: TGCTGTGCTAGAGTCACCGGGACAGCCTTACCCTACGAGCAGTACTTC.

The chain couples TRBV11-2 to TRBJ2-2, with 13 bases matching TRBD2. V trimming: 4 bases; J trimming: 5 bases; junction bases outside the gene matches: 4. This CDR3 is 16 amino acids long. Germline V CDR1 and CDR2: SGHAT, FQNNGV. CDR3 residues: CASSYSGLAGTGELFF. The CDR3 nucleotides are TGTGCCAGCAGCTACTCGGGACTAGCGGGGACCGGGGAGCTGTTTTTT.

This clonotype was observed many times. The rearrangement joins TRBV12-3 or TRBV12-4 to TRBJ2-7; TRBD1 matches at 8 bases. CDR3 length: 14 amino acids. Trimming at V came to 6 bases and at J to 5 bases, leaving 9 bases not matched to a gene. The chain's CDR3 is CASRLGQALHEQYF. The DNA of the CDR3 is TGTGCCAGCAGACTGGGACAGGCTTTACACGAGCAGTACTTC.

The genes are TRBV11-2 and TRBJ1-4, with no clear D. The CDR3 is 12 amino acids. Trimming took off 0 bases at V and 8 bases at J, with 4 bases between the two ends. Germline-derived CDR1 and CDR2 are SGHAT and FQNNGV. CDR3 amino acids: CASSLEGEKLFF. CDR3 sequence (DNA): TGTGCCAGCAGCTTAGAGGGGGAAAAACTGTTTTTT.

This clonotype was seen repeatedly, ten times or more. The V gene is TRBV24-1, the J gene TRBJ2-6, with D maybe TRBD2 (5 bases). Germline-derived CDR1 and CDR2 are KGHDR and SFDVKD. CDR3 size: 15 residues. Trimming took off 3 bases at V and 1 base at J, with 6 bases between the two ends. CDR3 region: CATSDEGSGANVLTF. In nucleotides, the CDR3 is TGTGCCACCAGTGATGAGGGTTCTGGGGCCAACGTCCTGACTTTC.

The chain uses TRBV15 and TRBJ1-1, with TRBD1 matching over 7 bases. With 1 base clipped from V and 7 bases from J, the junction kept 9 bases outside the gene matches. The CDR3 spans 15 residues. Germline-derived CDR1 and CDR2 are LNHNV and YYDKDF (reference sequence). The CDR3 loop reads CATSRGWTGRGEAFF. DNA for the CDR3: TGTGCCACCAGCAGAGGTTGGACAGGTCGAGGTGAAGCTTTCTTT.

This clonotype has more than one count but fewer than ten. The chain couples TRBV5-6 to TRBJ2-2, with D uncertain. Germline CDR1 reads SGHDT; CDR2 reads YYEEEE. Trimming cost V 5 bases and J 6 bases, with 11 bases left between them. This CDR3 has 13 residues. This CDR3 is CASSSDPAGELFF. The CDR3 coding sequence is TGTGCCAGCAGTTCAGATCCTGCCGGGGAGCTGTTTTTT.

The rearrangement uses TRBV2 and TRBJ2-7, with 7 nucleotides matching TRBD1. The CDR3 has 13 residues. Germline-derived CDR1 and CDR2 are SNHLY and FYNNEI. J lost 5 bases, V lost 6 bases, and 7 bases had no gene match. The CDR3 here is CASRWGQNDEQYF. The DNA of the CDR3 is TGTGCCAGCAGGTGGGGACAGAATGACGAGCAGTACTTC. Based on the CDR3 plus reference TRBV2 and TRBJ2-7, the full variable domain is EPEVTQTPSHQVTQMGQEVILRCVPISNHLYFYWYRQILGQKVEFLVSFYNNEISEKSEIFDDQFSVERPDGSNFTLKIRSTKLEDSAMYFCASRWGQNDEQYFGPGTRLTVT.

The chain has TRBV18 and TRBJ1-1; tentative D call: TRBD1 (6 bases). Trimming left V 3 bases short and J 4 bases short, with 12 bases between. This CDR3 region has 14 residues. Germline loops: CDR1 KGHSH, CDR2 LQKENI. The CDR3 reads CASSPQGLGTEAFF. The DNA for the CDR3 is TGTGCCAGCTCACCGCAGGGGTTAGGCACTGAAGCTTTCTTT.

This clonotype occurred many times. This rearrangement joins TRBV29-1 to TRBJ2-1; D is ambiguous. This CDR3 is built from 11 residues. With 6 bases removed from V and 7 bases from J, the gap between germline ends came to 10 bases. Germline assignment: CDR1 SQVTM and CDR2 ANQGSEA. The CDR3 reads CSVPMVNEQFF. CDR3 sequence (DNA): TGCAGCGTCCCCATGGTGAATGAGCAGTTCTTC.

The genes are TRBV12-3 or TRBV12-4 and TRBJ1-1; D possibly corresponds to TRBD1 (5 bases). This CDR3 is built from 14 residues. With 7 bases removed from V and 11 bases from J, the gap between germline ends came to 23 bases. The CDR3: CASKTDSKQRIAFF. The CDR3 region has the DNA TGTGCCAGCAAGACCGACAGCAAGCAGAGGATCGCTTTCTTT.

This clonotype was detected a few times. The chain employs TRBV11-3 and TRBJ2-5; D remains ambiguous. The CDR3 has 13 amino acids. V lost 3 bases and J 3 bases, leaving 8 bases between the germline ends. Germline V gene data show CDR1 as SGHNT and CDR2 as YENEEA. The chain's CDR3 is CASSFGRKETQYF. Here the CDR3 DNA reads TGTGCCAGCAGCTTTGGAAGGAAAGAGACCCAGTACTTC.

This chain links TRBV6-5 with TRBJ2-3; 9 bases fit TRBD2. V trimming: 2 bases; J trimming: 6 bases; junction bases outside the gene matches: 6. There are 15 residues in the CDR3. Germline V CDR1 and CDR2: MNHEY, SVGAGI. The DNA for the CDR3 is TGTGCCAGCAGTTACGGCGGGGGGGCAGGGGATACGCAGTATTTT. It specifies CASSYGGGAGDTQYF.

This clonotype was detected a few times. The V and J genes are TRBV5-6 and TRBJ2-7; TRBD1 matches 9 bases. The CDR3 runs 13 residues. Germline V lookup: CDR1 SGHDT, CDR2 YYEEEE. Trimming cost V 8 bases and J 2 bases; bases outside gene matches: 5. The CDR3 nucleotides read TGTGCCAGTGGACAGGGGACAACCTACGAGCAGTACTTC. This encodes CASGQGTTYEQYF.

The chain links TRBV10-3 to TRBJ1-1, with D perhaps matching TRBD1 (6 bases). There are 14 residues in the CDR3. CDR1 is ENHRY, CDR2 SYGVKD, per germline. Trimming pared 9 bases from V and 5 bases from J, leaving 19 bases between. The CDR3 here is CAINNEGGGTEAFF. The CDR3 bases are TGTGCCATTAATAACGAGGGGGGGGGTACTGAAGCTTTCTTT.

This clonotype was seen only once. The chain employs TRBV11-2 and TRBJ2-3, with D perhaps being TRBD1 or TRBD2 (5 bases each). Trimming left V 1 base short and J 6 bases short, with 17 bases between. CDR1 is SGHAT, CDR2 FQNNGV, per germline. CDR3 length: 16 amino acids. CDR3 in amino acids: CASSLVRTVGPDTQYF. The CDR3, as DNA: TGTGCCAGCAGCTTAGTGAGGACTGTGGGACCGGATACGCAGTATTTT.

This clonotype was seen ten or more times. CDR3 bases: TGTGCCAGCAGTTCCAACCGGGACCAAACGGGGGATACGCAGTATTTT. Translated, it gives CASSSNRDQTGDTQYF. The rearrangement joins TRBV12-3 or TRBV12-4 to TRBJ2-3; either TRBD1 or TRBD2 may supply D (5 bases each). The CDR3 sequence is 16 residues long. V dropped 4 bases and J dropped 6 bases, with 20 bases sitting between them.

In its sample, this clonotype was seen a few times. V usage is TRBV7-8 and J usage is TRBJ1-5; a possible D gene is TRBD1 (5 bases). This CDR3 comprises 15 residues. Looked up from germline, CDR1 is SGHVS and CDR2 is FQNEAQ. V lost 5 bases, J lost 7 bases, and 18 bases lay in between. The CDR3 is CASSPYGQGHQPQHF. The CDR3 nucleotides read TGTGCCAGCAGCCCCTACGGCCAGGGTCACCAGCCCCAGCATTTT.

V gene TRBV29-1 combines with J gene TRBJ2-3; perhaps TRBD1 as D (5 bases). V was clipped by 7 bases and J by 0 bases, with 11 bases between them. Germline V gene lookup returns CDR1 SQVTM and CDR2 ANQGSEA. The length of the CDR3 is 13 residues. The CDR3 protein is CSGDSTSTDTQYF. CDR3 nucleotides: TGCAGCGGTGACAGCACTAGCACAGATACGCAGTATTTT.

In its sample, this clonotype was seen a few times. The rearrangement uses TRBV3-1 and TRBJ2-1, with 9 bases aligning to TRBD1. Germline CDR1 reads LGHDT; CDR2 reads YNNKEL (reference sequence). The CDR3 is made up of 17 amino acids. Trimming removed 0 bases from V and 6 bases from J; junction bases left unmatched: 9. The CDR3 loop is CASSQEFRTGVSNEQFF. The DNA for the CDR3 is TGTGCCAGCAGCCAAGAGTTCAGGACAGGGGTTTCCAATGAGCAGTTCTTC.

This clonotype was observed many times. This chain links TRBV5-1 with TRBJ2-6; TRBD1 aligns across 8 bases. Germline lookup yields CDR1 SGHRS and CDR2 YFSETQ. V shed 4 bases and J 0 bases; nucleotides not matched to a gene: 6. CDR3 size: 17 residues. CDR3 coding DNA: TGCGCCAGCAGCCGGGGACAGGCAAGCTCTGGGGCCAACGTCCTGACTTTC. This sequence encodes CASSRGQASSGANVLTF.

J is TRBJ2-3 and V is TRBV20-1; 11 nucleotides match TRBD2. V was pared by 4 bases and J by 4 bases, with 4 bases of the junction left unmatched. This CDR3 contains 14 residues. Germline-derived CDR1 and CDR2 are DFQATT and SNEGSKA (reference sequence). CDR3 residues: CSATLAGGADTQYF. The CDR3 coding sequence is TGCAGTGCTACCCTAGCGGGGGGCGCAGATACGCAGTATTTT.

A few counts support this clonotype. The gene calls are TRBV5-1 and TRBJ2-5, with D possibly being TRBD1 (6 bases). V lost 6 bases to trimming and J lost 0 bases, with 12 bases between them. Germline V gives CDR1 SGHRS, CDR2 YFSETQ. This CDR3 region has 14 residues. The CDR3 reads CASTTTGYQETQYF. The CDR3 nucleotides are TGCGCCAGCACGACAACAGGGTACCAAGAGACCCAGTACTTC. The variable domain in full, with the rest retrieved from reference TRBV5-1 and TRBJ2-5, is KAGVTQTPRYLIKTRGQQVTLSCSPISGHRSVSWYQQTPGQGLQFLFEYFSETQRNKGNFPGRFSGRQFSNSRSEMNVSTLELGDSALYLCASTTTGYQETQYFGPGTRLLVL.

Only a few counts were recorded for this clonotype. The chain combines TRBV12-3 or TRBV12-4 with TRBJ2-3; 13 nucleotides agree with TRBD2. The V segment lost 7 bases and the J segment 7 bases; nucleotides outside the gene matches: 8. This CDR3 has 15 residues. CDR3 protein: CASTKLAGGINTQYF. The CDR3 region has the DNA TGTGCCAGCACCAAACTAGCGGGGGGGATTAATACGCAGTATTTT.

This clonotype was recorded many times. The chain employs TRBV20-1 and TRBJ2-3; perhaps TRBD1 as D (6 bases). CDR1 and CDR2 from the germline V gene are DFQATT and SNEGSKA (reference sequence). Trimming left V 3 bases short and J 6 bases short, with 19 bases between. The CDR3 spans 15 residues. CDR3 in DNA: TGCAGTGCTAGTTGGGCGGACAGCTTATGGGATACGCAGTATTTT. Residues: CSASWADSLWDTQYF.